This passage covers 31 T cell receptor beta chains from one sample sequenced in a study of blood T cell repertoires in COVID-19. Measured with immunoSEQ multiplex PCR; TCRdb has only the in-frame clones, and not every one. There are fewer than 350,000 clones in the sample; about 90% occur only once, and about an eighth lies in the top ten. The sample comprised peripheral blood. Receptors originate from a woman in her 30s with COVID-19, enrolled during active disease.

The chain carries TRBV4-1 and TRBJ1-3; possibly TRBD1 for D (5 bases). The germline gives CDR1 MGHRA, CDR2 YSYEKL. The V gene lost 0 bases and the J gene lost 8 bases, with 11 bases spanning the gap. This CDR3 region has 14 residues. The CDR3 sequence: CASSQDERGYTIYF. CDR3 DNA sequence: TGCGCCAGCAGCCAAGATGAGCGGGGGTACACCATATATTTT.

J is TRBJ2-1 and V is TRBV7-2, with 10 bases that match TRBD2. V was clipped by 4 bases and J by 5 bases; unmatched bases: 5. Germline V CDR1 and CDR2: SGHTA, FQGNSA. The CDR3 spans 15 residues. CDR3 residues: CASSSPSGGNNEQFF. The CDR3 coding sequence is TGTGCCAGCAGCTCTCCTAGCGGGGGTAACAATGAGCAGTTCTTC.

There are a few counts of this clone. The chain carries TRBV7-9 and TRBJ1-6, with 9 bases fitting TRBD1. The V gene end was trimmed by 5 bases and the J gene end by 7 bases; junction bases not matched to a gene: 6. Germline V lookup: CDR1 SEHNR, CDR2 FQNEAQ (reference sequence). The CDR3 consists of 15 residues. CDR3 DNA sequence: TGTGCCAGCAGCCCTGGGGACAGGGAAAATTCACCCCTCCACTTT. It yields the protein CASSPGDRENSPLHF. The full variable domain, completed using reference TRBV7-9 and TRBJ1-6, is DTGVSQNPRHKITKRGQNVTFRCDPISEHNRLYWYRQTLGQGPEFLTYFQNEAQLEKSRLLSDRFSAERPKGSFSTLEIQRTEQGDSAMYLCASSPGDRENSPLHFGNGTRLTVT.

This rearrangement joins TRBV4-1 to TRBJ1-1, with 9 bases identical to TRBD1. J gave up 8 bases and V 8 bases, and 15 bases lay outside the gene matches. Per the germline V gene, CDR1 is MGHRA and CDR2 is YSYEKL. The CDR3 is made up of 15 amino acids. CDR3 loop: CASVYRGPEGGEAFF. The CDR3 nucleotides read TGCGCCAGCGTATACAGGGGGCCGGAAGGAGGGGAAGCTTTCTTT.

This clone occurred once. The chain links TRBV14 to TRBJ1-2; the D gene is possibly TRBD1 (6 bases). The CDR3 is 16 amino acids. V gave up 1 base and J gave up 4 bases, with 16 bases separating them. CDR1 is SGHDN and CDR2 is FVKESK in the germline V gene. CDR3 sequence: CASSQATGPSTYGYTF. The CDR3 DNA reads TGTGCCAGCAGCCAAGCGACAGGTCCCTCCACCTATGGCTACACCTTC.

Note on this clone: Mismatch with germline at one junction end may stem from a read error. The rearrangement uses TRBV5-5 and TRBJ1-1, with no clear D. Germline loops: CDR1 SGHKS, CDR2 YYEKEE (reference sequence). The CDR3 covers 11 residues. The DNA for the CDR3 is TGTGCCAGCAGGTTGGGAGGTGAAGCTTTCTTT. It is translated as CASRLGGEAFF.

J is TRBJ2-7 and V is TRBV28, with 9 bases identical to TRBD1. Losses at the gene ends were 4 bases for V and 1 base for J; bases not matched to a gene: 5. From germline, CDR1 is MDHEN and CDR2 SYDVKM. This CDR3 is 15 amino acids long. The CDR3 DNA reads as TGTGCCAGCAGTTCGACCGGGACAGGGTCCTACGAGCAGTACTTC. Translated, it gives CASSSTGTGSYEQYF.

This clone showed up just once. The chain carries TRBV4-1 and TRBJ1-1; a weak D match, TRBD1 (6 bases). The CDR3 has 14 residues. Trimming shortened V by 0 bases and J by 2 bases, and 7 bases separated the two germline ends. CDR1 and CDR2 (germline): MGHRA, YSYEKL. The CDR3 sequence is CASSQETGNTEAFF. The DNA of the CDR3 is TGCGCCAGCAGCCAAGAGACAGGTAACACTGAAGCTTTCTTT.

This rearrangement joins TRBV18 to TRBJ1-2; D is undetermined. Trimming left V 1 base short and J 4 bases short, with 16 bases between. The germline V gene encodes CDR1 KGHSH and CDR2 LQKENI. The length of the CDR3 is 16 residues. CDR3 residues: CASSPRSSTEGYGYTF. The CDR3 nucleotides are TGTGCCAGCTCACCACGTTCATCCACGGAGGGCTATGGCTACACCTTC.

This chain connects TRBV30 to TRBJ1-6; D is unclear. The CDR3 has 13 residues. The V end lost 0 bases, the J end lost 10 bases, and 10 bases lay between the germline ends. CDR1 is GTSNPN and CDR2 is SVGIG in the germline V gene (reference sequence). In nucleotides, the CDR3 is TGTGCCTGGAGTGTAACATCCGAATCACCCCTCCACTTT. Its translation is CAWSVTSESPLHF.

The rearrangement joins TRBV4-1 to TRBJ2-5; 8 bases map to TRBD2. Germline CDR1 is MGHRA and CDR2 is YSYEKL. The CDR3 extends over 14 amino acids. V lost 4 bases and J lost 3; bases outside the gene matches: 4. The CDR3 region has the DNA TGCGCCAGCAGCCCCCTGGGACTAGAAGAGACCCAGTACTTC. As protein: CASSPLGLEETQYF.

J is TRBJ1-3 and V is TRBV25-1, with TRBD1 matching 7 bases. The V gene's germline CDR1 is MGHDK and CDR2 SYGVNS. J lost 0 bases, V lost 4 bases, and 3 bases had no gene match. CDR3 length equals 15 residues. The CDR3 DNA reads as TGTGCCAGCAGTGCTCACAGGGGCTCTGGAAACACCATATATTTT. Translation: CASSAHRGSGNTIYF.

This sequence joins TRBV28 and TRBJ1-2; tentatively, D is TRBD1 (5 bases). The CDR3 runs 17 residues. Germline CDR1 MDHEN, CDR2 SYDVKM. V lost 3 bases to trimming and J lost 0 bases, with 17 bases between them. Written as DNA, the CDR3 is TGTGCCAGCAGTTTTCACCTTGGGGCAGGGCCTAACTATGGCTACACCTTC. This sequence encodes CASSFHLGAGPNYGYTF.

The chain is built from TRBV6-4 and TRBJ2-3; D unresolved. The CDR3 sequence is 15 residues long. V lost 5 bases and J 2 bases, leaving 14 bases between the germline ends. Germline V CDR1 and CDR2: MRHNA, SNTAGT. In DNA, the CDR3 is TGTGCCAGCAGTTCCTCTACCGCATCCACAGATACGCAGTATTTT. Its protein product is CASSSSTASTDTQYF.

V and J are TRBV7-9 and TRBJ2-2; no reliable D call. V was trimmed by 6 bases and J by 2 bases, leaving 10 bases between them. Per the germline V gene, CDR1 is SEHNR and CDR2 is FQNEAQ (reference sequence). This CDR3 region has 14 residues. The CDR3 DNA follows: TGTGCCAGCAGACGACACCACAACACCGGGGAGCTGTTTTTT. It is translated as CASRRHHNTGELFF. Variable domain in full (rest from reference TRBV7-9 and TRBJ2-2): DTGVSQNPRHKITKRGQNVTFRCDPISEHNRLYWYRQTLGQGPEFLTYFQNEAQLEKSRLLSDRFSAERPKGSFSTLEIQRTEQGDSAMYLCASRRHHNTGELFFGEGSRLTVL.

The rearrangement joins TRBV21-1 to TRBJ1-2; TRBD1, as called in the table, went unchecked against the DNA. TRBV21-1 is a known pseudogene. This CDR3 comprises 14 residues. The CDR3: CASADRGLWYGYTF. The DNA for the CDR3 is TGTGCCAGCGCTGACAGGGGGCTGTGGTATGGCTACACCTTC.

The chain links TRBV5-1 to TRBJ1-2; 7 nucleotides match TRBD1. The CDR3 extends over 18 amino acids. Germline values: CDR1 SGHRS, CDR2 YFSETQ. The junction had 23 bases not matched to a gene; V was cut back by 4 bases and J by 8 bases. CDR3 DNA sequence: TGCGCCAGCAGCGATCAGGGGACAGTTCCCGGTGGTTTAAAAGGCTACACCTTC. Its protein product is CASSDQGTVPGGLKGYTF.

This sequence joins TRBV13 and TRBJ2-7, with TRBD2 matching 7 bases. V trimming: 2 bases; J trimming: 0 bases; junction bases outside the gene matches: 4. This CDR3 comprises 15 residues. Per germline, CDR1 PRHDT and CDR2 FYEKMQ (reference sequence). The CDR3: CASSLLGGISYEQYF. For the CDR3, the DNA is TGTGCCAGCAGCTTACTCGGGGGGATCTCCTACGAGCAGTACTTC.

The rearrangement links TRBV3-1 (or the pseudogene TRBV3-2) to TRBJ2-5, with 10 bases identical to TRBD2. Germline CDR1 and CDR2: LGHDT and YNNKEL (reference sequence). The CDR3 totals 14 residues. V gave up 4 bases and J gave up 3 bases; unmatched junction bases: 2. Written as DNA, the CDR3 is TGTGCCAGCAGCCGGCTAGCGGGGGAAGAGACCCAGTACTTC. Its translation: CASSRLAGEETQYF.

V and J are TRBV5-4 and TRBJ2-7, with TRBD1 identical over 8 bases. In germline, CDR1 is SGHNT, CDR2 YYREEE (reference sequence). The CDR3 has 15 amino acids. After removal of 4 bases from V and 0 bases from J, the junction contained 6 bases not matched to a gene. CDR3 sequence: CASSPRTGSSYEQYF. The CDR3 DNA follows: TGTGCCAGCAGCCCACGGACAGGGAGCTCCTACGAGCAGTACTTC.

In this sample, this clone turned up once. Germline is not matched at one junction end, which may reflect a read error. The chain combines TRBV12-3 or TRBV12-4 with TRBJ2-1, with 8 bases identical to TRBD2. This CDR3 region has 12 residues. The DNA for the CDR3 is TGTGCCAGCCGATTCCTCGGGACTAGAGAGATCTTC. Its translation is CASRFLGTREIF.

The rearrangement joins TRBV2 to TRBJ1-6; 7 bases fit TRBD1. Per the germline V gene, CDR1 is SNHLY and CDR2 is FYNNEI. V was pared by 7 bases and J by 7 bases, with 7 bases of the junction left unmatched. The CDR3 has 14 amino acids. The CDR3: CASNVRQGNSPLHF. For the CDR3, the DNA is TGTGCCAGCAACGTCAGACAGGGAAATTCACCCCTCCACTTT.

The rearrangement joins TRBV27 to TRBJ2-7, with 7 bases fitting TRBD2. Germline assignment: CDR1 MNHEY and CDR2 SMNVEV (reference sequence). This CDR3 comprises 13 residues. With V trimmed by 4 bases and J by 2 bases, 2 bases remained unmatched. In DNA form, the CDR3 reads TGTGCCAGCAGTTACGCGGGAGCCTACGAGCAGTACTTC. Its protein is CASSYAGAYEQYF.

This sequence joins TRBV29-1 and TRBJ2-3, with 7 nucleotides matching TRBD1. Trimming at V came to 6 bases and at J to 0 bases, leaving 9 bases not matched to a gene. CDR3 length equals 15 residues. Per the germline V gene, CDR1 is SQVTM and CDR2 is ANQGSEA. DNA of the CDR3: TGCAGCGTGGGATGGGGACAGCTTAGCACAGATACGCAGTATTTT. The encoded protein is CSVGWGQLSTDTQYF.

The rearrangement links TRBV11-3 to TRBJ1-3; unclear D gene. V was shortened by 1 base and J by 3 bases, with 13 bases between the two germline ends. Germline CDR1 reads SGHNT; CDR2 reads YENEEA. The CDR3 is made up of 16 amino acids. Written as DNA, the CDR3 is TGTGCCAGCAGCTTAGGCGTTAATCGCGATGGAAACACCATATATTTT. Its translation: CASSLGVNRDGNTIYF.

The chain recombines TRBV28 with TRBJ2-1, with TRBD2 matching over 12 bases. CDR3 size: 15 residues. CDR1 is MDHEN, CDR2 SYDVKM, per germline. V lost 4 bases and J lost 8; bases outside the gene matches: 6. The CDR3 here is CASSWTSGAEDEQFF. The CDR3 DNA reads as TGTGCCAGCAGTTGGACTAGCGGGGCAGAAGATGAGCAGTTCTTC.

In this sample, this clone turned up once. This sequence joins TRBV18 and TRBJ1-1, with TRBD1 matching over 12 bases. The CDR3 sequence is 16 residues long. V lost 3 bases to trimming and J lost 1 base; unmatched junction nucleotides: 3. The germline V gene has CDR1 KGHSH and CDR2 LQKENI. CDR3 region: CASSPGQGAWNTEAFF. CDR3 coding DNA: TGTGCCAGCTCACCGGGACAGGGGGCTTGGAACACTGAAGCTTTCTTT.

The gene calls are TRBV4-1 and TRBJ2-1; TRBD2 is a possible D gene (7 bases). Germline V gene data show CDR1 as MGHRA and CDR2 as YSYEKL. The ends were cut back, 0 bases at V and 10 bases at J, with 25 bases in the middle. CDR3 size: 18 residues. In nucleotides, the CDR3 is TGCGCCAGCAGCCAAGATACCGTTCGTGGGGGGGCTTATCGGGAGCAGTTCTTC. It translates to CASSQDTVRGGAYREQFF.

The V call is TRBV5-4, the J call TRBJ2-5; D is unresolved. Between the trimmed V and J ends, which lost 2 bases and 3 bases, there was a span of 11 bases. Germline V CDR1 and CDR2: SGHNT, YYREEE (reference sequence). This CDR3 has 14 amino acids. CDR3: CASSFAGYEETQYF. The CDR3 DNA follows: TGTGCCAGCAGCTTCGCCGGGTACGAAGAGACCCAGTACTTC.

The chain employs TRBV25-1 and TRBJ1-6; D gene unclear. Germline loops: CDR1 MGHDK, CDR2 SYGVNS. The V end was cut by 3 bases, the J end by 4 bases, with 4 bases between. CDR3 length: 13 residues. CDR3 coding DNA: TGTGCCAGCAGTGACCTTTATAATTCACCCCTCCACTTT. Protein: CASSDLYNSPLHF.

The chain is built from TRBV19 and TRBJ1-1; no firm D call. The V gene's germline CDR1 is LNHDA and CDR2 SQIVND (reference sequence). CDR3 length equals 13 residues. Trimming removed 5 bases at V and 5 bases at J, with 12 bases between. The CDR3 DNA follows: TGTGCCAGTAGTGCGAGCGTCGGGACTGAAGCTTTCTTT. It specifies CASSASVGTEAFF.